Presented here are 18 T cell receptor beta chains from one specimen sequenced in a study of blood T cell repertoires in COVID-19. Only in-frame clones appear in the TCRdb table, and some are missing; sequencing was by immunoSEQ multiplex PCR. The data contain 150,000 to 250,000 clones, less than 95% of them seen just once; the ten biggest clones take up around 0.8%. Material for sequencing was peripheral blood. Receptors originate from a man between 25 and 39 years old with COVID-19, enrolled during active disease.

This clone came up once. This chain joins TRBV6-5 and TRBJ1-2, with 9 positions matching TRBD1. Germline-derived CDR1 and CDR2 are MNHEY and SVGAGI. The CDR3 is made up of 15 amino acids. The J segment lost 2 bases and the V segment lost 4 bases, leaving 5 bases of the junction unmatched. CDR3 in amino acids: CASSFLTGGNYGYTF. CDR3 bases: TGTGCCAGCAGTTTCCTCACAGGGGGCAACTATGGCTACACCTTC.

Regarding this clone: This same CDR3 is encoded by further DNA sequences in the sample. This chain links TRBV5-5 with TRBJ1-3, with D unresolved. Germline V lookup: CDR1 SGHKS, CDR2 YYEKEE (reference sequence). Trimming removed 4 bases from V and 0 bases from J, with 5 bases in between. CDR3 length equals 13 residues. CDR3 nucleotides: TGTGCCAGCAGCCTCCGCTCTGGAAACACCATATATTTT. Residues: CASSLRSGNTIYF.

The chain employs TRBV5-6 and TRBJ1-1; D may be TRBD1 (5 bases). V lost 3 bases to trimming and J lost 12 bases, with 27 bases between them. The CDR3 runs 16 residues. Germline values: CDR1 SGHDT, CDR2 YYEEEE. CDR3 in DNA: TGTGCCAGCAGCTCGGGCCCGGGCAGGGTGGCCGAGAGAACTTTCTTT. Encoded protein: CASSSGPGRVAERTFF.

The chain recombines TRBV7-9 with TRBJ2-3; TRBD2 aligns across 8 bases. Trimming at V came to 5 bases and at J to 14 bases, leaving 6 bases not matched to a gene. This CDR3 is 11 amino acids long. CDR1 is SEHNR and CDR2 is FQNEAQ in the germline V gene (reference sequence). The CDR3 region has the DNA TGTGCCAGCAGCACCGGGACTAGTCCGTATTTT. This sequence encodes CASSTGTSPYF.

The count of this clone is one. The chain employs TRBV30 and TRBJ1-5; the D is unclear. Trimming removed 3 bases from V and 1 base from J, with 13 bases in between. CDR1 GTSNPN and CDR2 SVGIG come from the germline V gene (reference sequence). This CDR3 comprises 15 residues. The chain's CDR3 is CAWSPLGRSNQPQHF. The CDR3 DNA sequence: TGTGCCTGGAGCCCCCTGGGCCGGAGCAATCAGCCCCAGCATTTT.

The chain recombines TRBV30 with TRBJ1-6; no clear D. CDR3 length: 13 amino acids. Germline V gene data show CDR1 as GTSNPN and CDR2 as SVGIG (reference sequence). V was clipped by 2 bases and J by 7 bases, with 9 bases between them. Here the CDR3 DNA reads TGTGCCTGGAGTTATGAGGAAAATTCACCCCTCCACTTT. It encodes CAWSYEENSPLHF.

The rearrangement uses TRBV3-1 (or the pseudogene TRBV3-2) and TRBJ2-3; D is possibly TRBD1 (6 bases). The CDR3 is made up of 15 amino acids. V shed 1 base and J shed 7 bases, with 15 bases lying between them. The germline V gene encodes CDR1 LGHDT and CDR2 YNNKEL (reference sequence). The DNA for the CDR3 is TGTGCCAGCAGCCAAGGGTTGACAGGCACCAATACGCAGTATTTT. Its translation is CASSQGLTGTNTQYF.

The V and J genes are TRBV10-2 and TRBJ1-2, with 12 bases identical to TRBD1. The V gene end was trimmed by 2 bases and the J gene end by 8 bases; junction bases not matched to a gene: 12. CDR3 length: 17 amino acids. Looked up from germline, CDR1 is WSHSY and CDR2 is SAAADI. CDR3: CASSEPAGTGGRWGYTF. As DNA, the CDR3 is TGCGCCAGCAGTGAGCCTGCTGGGACAGGGGGCAGGTGGGGCTACACCTTC.

DNA of the CDR3: TGTGCCAGCAGTCTCGACAGGGCGCCCCAGCATTTT. Its translation is CASSLDRAPQHF. The V and J genes are TRBV12-3 or TRBV12-4 and TRBJ1-5; 7 bases are a match to TRBD1. The CDR3 spans 12 residues. V was clipped by 5 bases and J by 9 bases; unmatched bases: 4.

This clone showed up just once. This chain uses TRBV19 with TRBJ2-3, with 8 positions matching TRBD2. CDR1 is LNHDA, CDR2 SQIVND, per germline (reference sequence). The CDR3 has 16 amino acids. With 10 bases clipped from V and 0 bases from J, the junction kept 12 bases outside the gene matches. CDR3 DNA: TGTGCCACCAACCCGGAGCGGGGGCCTAGCACAGATACGCAGTATTTT. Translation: CATNPERGPSTDTQYF.

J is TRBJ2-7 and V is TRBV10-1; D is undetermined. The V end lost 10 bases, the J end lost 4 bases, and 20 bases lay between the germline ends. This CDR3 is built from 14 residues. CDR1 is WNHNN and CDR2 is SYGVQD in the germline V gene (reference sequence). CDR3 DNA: TGCGCCAACAGACAACAGTTGGTGTGGTACGAGCAGTACTTC. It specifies CANRQQLVWYEQYF.

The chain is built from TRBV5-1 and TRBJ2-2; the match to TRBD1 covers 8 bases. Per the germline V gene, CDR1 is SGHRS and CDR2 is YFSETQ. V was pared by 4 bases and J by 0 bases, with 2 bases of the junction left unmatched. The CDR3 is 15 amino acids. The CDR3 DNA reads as TGCGCCAGCAGCAGGGGACAGGCGAACACCGGGGAGCTGTTTTTT. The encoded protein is CASSRGQANTGELFF.

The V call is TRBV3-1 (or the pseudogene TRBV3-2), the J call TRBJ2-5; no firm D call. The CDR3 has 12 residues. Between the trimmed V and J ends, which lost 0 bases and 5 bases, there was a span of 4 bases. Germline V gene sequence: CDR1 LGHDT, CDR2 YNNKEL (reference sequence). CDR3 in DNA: TGTGCCAGCAGCCAAGAGGAGGAGACCCAGTACTTC. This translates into CASSQEEETQYF.

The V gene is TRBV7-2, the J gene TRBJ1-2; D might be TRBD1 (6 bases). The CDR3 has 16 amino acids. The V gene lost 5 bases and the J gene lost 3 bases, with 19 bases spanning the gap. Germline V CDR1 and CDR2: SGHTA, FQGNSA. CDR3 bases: TGTGCCAGCAGCCCTAGGGTCTCTGCAGGGGACTATGGCTACACCTTC. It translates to CASSPRVSAGDYGYTF.

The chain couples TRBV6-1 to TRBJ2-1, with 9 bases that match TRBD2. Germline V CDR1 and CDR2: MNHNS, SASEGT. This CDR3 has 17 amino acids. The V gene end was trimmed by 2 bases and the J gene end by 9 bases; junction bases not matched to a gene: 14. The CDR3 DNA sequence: TGTGCCAGCAGTGAACGGGAGGGGGTAGCGGGGGAAGGTGAGCAGTTCTTC. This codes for CASSEREGVAGEGEQFF.

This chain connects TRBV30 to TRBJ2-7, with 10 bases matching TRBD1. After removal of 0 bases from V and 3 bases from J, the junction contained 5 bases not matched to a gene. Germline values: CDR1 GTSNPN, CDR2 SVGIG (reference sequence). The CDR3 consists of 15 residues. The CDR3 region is CAWSVGTGVVYEQYF. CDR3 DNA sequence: TGTGCCTGGAGTGTCGGGACAGGGGTTGTCTACGAGCAGTACTTC.

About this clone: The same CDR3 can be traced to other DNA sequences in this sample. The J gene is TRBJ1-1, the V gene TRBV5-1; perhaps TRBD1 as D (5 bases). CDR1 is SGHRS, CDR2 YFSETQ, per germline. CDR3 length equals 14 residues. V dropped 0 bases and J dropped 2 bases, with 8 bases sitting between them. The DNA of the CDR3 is TGCGCCAGCAGCTTGGCCGGGGGAAACACTGAAGCTTTCTTT. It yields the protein CASSLAGGNTEAFF.

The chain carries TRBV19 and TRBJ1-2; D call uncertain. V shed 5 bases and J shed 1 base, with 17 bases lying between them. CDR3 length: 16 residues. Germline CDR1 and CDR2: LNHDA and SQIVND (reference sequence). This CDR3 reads CASSPRVGPNNYGYTF. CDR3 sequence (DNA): TGTGCCAGTAGTCCGAGGGTAGGGCCGAATAACTATGGCTACACCTTC.